This T cell receptor (beta chain) comes out of a study of T cell responses to AZD1222 COVID-19 vaccine. Measured with immunoSEQ multiplex PCR; TCRdb has only the in-frame clones, and not every one. Of 150,000 to 180,000 clones listed, more than 85% were seen once; the top ten hold approximately 1.6%. This clone was detected only once. Its antigen is not identified. General observations from the study: Nearly half of unique spike-specific TCRs reportedly avoided B.1.351 and B.1.1.7 mutated regions.

Sequenced here: peripheral blood, sampled 28 days after the second AZD1222 dose. The TCR comes from an adult who received the AZD1222 COVID-19 vaccine.

The CDR3 here is CASRRYNEQFF. CDR3 nucleotide sequence: TGTGCCAGCAGGCGCTACAATGAGCAGTTCTTC. The V call is TRBV2, the J call TRBJ2-1; unclear D gene. Germline V lookup: CDR1 SNHLY, CDR2 FYNNEI. The CDR3 length is 11 residues. V lost 6 bases and J 3 bases, leaving 3 bases between the germline ends.